The 6 T cell receptor beta chains presented below share a single source sample, sequenced in a study of OX40 agonist ivuxolimab in advanced cancers. Only in-frame clones appear in the TCRdb table, and some are missing; sequencing was by immunoSEQ multiplex PCR. The data contain tens of thousands of clones, around 90% of them seen just once; the ten biggest clones take up around 6.5%. Sequencing used CD4+ or CD8+ T cells sorted from blood, obtained in a trial of the OX40 agonist ivuxolimab. The receptors shown here come from an adult with an advanced solid tumor such as melanoma, head and neck, liver or kidney cancer.

This sequence joins TRBV7-8 and TRBJ2-7, with a possible D match to TRBD1 (6 bases). The length of the CDR3 is 16 residues. The V end lost 6 bases, the J end lost 5 bases, and 23 bases lay between the germline ends. Germline V gene lookup returns CDR1 SGHVS and CDR2 FQNEAQ. Here the CDR3 reads CASRSLEWTAPHEQYF. The CDR3 DNA sequence: TGTGCCAGCAGGTCATTAGAATGGACAGCCCCCCACGAGCAGTACTTC.

V and J are TRBV28 and TRBJ1-1; no definite D call. Germline CDR1 reads MDHEN; CDR2 reads SYDVKM. The CDR3 is made up of 11 amino acids. V was clipped by 6 bases and J by 5 bases, with 7 bases between them. DNA for the CDR3: TGTGCCAGCAGCCTATGGACTGAAGCTTTCTTT. Protein product: CASSLWTEAFF.

J is TRBJ1-2 and V is TRBV5-4; perhaps TRBD1 as D (5 bases). With 6 bases removed from V and 3 bases from J, the gap between germline ends came to 12 bases. The CDR3 loop spans 13 amino acids. Germline lookup yields CDR1 SGHNT and CDR2 YYREEE (reference sequence). This CDR3 is CASNSGTDYGYTF. The CDR3 bases are TGTGCCAGCAACTCCGGGACCGACTATGGCTACACCTTC.

The J gene is TRBJ2-3, the V gene TRBV12-5, with 16 nucleotides matching TRBD2. CDR3 length: 23 residues. V dropped 5 bases and J dropped 3; count of bases not matched to a gene: 23. Germline values: CDR1 LGHNT, CDR2 FRNRAP. The CDR3: CASGTSTSTGTSGRAGLTDTQYF. In DNA form, the CDR3 reads TGTGCTAGTGGTACTTCAACCTCAACCGGGACTAGCGGGAGGGCCGGGTTGACAGATACGCAGTATTTT.

This sequence joins TRBV10-3 and TRBJ2-3, with TRBD2 matching 13 bases. In germline, CDR1 is ENHRY, CDR2 SYGVKD. Germline trimming cut 10 bases from V and 1 base from J; bases unmatched to any gene: 8. CDR3 size: 16 residues. The CDR3 loop reads CATTGLAGVGTDTQYF. The DNA for the CDR3 is TGTGCCACCACCGGACTAGCGGGGGTGGGCACAGATACGCAGTATTTT.

This clone was detected once. V and J are TRBV27 and TRBJ1-2; TRBD1 agrees at 7 bases. The CDR3 spans 18 residues. From germline, CDR1 is MNHEY and CDR2 SMNVEV (reference sequence). Germline trimming cut 2 bases from V and 0 bases from J; bases unmatched to any gene: 12. CDR3 residues: CASSLAPSQGPSNYGYTF. CDR3 in DNA: TGTGCCAGCAGTTTAGCCCCTTCACAGGGGCCATCTAACTATGGCTACACCTTC.